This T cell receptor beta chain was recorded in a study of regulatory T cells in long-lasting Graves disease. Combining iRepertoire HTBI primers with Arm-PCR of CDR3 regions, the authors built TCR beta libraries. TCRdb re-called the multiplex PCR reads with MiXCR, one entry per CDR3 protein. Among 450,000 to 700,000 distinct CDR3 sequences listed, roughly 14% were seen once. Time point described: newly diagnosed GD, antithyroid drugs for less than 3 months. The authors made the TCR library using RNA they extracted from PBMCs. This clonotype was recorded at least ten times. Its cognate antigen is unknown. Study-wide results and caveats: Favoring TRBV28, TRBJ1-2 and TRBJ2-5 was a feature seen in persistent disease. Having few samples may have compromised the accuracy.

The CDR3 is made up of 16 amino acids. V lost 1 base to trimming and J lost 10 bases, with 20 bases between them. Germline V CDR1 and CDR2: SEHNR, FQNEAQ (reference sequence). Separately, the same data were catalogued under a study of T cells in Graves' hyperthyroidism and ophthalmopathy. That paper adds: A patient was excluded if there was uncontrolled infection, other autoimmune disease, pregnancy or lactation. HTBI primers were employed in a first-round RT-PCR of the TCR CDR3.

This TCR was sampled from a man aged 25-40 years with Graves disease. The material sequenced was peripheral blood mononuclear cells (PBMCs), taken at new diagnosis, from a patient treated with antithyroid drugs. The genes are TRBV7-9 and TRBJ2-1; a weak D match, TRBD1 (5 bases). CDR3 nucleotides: TGTGCCAGCAGCTTAGACCGGAGTAGGTCAAGGGGAGAGCAGTTCTTC. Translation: CASSLDRSRSRGEQFF.